This T cell receptor beta chain is from a study of cytomegalovirus exposure and HLA in healthy donors. Across the whole study: The platform used for the approximately 120 validation repertoires matched that of the roughly 700 first-cohort repertoires, a later analysis reported. Findings of the study overall: The study listed roughly 160 cytomegalovirus-associated TCR beta chains. Despite most TCR sequences being rare, some public TCRs occurred in many donors.

Generated by immunoSEQ multiplex PCR, the TCRdb table keeps only in-frame clones and is missing some. The sample has approximately 160,000 clones, around 82% seen once. Notes on this clone: Its antigen is not known.

This receptor was obtained from a man aged 25 to 40 in good health and CMV-seropositive. The source material was PBMCs.

In DNA, the CDR3 is TGTGCCAGTAGTATCGTTGGGGGACAGGGAATCTACGAGCAGTACTTC. Its translation: CASSIVGGQGIYEQYF. The chain has TRBV19 and TRBJ2-7; 9 positions agree with TRBD1. Trimming at V came to 3 bases and at J to 3 bases, leaving 9 bases not matched to a gene. The CDR3 runs 16 residues. Germline-derived CDR1 and CDR2 are LNHDA and SQIVND (reference sequence).